The 11 T cell receptor beta chains below come from one sample, sequenced in a study of beta chain features in type 1 diabetes. The investigators reverse transcribed all of the isolated RNA, so they sequenced expressed TCRB transcripts. The data were produced by immunoSEQ multiplex PCR, yet TCRdb's version contains in-frame clones alone and is incomplete. The data contain about 360,000 clones, around 12% of them singletons. Sequenced sample: naive CD4+ T cells from blood. These receptor sequences come from a man between 18 and 29 years old in good health.

This clone has at least ten counts. The rearrangement uses TRBV4-3 and TRBJ2-7, with TRBD1 identical over 8 bases. The junction had 5 bases not matched to a gene; V was cut back by 1 base and J by 3 bases. This CDR3 has 15 amino acids. The germline CDR1 and CDR2 sequences are LGHNA and YSLEER. CDR3 DNA sequence: TGCGCCAGCAGCCAAGTGTTAGGACAGGGCTACGAGCAGTACTTC. Protein product: CASSQVLGQGYEQYF.

This clone was detected only a few times. This chain connects TRBV30 to TRBJ1-2; D ambiguous. Germline V gene sequence: CDR1 GTSNPN, CDR2 SVGIG (reference sequence). V dropped 0 bases and J dropped 0 bases, with 11 bases sitting between them. The CDR3 consists of 15 residues. The CDR3 coding sequence is TGTGCCTGGAGTGTACGTGGCGGAGCTAACTATGGCTACACCTTC. This encodes CAWSVRGGANYGYTF.

This clone was picked up a small number of times. The CDR3: CASSVREGGSGYGYTF. DNA for the CDR3: TGTGCCAGCAGCGTGAGGGAAGGGGGTTCAGGCTATGGCTACACCTTC. The V gene is TRBV9, the J gene TRBJ1-2, with a weak D call TRBD1 (6 bases). V was trimmed by 2 bases and J by 4 bases, leaving 18 bases between them. Germline lookup yields CDR1 SGDLS and CDR2 YYNGEE. The CDR3 is made up of 16 amino acids.

In its sample, this clone was seen a few times. This sequence joins TRBV7-2 and TRBJ1-2; D call uncertain. CDR1 is SGHTA and CDR2 is FQGNSA in the germline V gene. This CDR3 is 13 amino acids long. Trimming shortened V by 2 bases and J by 8 bases, and 12 bases separated the two germline ends. CDR3 region: CASSLMAHQGYTF. The CDR3 region has the DNA TGTGCCAGCAGCTTAATGGCACACCAAGGCTACACCTTC.

The V gene is TRBV28, the J gene TRBJ2-7, with TRBD1 matching 8 bases. The V gene's germline CDR1 is MDHEN and CDR2 SYDVKM. The CDR3 runs to 15 residues. V trimming: 8 bases; J trimming: 4 bases; junction bases outside the gene matches: 13. The DNA for the CDR3 is TGTGCCAGCTATCCCCGACGACAGGGGCCTTACGAGCAGTACTTC. Its translation is CASYPRRQGPYEQYF.

This clone showed up just a few times. The rearrangement joins TRBV9 to TRBJ2-7, with no clear D. The CDR3 runs to 14 residues. Trimming stripped 3 bases from V and 5 bases from J, with 15 bases between. Germline-derived CDR1 and CDR2 are SGDLS and YYNGEE. The CDR3 nucleotides read TGTGCCAGCAGCGAGCGCACGGGTACACACGAGCAGTACTTC. Translated, it gives CASSERTGTHEQYF.

The chain is built from TRBV28 and TRBJ2-7; TRBD1 matches 8 bases. Per the germline V gene, CDR1 is MDHEN and CDR2 is SYDVKM. V lost 5 bases and J lost 0; bases outside the gene matches: 6. The CDR3 spans 15 residues. The CDR3 sequence: CASSLRGLSSYEQYF. DNA of the CDR3: TGTGCCAGCAGTCTCAGGGGGCTGAGCTCCTACGAGCAGTACTTC.

This clone was seen a few times. V is TRBV7-8 and J is TRBJ2-7, with a possible D match to TRBD1 (6 bases). Germline V gene lookup returns CDR1 SGHVS and CDR2 FQNEAQ. The CDR3 length is 14 residues. V lost 4 bases, J lost 6 bases, and 16 bases lay in between. The CDR3 here is CASSSGHWLGEQYF. The CDR3 coding sequence is TGTGCCAGCAGCTCGGGACACTGGTTGGGCGAGCAGTACTTC.

In this sample, this clone turned up a few times. The V gene is TRBV4-1, the J gene TRBJ1-6; D is perhaps TRBD1 (5 bases). Germline V lookup: CDR1 MGHRA, CDR2 YSYEKL. The CDR3 is 16 residues long. The V and J ends lost 1 base and 6 bases respectively, with 13 bases between them. The CDR3 region has the DNA TGCGCCAGCAGCCAAGCGTGGGACTTCTCTAATTCACCCCTCCACTTT. As protein: CASSQAWDFSNSPLHF.

This clone was observed a few times. This chain links TRBV11-2 with TRBJ2-7; D is uncertain. V dropped 1 base and J dropped 6 bases, with 10 bases sitting between them. Germline CDR1 reads SGHAT; CDR2 reads FQNNGV. This CDR3 has 13 amino acids. The CDR3 coding sequence is TGTGCCAGCAGCTTAGTTGCAGGCGCCGAGCAGTACTTC. The encoded protein is CASSLVAGAEQYF.

This clone was seen only a few times. This chain joins TRBV7-9 and TRBJ1-3; D is unresolved. Looked up from germline, CDR1 is SEHNR and CDR2 is FQNEAQ (reference sequence). The V end lost 4 bases, the J end lost 1 base, and 14 bases lay between the germline ends. The CDR3 runs 16 residues. This CDR3 is CASSSPVVDSGNTIYF. The DNA of the CDR3 is TGTGCCAGCAGCTCCCCCGTAGTTGATTCTGGAAACACCATATATTTT.